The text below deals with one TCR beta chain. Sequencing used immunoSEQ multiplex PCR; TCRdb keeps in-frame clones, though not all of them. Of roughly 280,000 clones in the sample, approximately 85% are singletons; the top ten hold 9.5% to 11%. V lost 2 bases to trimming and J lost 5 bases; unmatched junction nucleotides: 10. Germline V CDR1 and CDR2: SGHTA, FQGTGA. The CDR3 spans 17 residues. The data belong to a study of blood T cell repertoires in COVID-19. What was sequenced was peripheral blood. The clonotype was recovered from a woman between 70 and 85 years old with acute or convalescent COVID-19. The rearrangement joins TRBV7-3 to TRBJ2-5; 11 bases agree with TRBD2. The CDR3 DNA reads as TGTGCCAGCAGCTTAGCTGCTAGCGGGGGGACAGGGGAGACCCAGTACTTC. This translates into CASSLAASGGTGETQYF. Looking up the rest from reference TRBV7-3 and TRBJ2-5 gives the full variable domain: GAGVSQTPSNKVTEKGKYVELRCDPISGHTALYWYRQSLGQGPEFLIYFQGTGAADDSGLPNDRFFAVRPEGSVSTLKIQRTERGDSAVYLCASSLAASGGTGETQYFGPGTRLLVL.